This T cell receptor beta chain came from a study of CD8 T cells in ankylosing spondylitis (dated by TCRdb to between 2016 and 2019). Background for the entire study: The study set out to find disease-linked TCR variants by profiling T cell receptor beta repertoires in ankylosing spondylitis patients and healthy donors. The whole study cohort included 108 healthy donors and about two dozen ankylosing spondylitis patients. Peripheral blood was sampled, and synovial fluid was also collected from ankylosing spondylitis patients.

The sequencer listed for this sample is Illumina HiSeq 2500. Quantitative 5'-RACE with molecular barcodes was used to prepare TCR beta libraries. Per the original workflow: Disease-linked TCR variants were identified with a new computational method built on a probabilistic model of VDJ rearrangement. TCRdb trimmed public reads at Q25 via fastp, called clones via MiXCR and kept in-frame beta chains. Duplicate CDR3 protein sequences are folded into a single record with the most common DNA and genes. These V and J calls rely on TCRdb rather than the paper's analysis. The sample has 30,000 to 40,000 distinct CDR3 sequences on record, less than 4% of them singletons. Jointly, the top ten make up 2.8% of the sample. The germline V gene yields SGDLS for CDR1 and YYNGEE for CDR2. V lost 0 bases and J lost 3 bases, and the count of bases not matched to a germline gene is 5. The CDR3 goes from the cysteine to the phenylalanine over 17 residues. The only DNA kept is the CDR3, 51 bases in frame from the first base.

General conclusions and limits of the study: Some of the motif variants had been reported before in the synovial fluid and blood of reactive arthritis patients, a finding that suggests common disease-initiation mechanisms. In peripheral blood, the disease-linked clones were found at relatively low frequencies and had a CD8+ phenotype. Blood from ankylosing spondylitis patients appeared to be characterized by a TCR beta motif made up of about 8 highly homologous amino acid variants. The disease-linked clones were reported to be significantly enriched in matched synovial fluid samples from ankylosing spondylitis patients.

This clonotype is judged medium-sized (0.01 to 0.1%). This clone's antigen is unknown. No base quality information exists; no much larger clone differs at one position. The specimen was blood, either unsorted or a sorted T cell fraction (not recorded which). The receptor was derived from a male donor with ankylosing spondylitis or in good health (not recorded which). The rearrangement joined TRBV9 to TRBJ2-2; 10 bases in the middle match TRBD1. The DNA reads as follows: TGTGCCAGCAGCGTAGGAGGGGGGACAGGGGACACCGGGGAGCTGTTTTTT. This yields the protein CASSVGGGTGDTGELFF.